A selection of T cell receptor beta chains follows, all from one sample in a study of CD8 T cells in Susac syndrome. TCRdb ran MiXCR on the immunoSEQ multiplex PCR reads and lists one entry per CDR3 protein. This repertoire shows about 180,000 distinct CDR3 sequences, 85% to 95% found once; its top ten account for around 0.15%. The sequencing input was CD8+ T cells from PBMCs. These receptor sequences come from a human donor with multiple sclerosis. Both conserved end residues are part of each CDR3. A D gene is named only where the DNA matches it firmly. Rows give clone size only sometimes, using once, few, many, or a class for an expanded clone.

v_gene: TRBV27
d_gene: TRBD2
j_gene: TRBJ2-1
abundance: few
len: 15
CDR3nt: TGTGCCAGCAGTCATCCGGGACTAGCGGCCAATGAGCAGTTCTTC
CDR3aa: CASSHPGLAANEQFF

v_gene: TRBV20-1
d_gene: NA
j_gene: TRBJ2-2
abundance: NA
len: 15
CDR3nt: TGCAGTGCGGTAAGGCCGGGACAACACACCGGGGAGCTGTTTTTT
CDR3aa: CSAVRPGQHTGELFF

v_gene: TRBV28
d_gene: TRBD2
j_gene: TRBJ2-1
abundance: NA
len: 16
CDR3nt: TGTGCCAGCAGTTTTGTGGGAGGGTCCTCCTACAATGAGCAGTTCTTC
CDR3aa: CASSFVGGSSYNEQFF

v_gene: TRBV7-9
d_gene: NA
j_gene: TRBJ2-7
abundance: NA
len: 15
CDR3nt: TGTGCCAGCAGCTTAGACTGGGGGGCAGCCTACGAGCAGTACTTC
CDR3aa: CASSLDWGAAYEQYF

v_gene: TRBV27
d_gene: NA
j_gene: TRBJ1-2
abundance: NA
len: 15
CDR3nt: TGTGCCAGCAGGGGGGGAGAGGAGGAGGATAATGGCTACACCTTC
CDR3aa: CASRGGEEEDNGYTF

v_gene: TRBV27
d_gene: NA
j_gene: TRBJ2-3
abundance: NA
len: 15
CDR3nt: TGTGCCAGCAGTTTACCCCCGGGCTACCCGATACCGCAGTATTTT
CDR3aa: CASSLPPGYPIPQYF

v_gene: TRBV3-1
d_gene: TRBD1
j_gene: TRBJ1-1
abundance: NA
len: 14
CDR3nt: TGTGCCAGCAGCCTGGAGGGGGCTGGAACTGAAGCTTTCTTT
CDR3aa: CASSLEGAGTEAFF

v_gene: TRBV9
d_gene: NA
j_gene: TRBJ2-6
abundance: NA
len: 14
CDR3nt: TGTGCCAGCATTCAGGGGCCTGGGGCCAACGTCCTGACTTTC
CDR3aa: CASIQGPGANVLTF

v_gene: TRBV5-1
d_gene: TRBD2
j_gene: TRBJ2-5
abundance: NA
len: 15
CDR3nt: TGCGCCAGCAGCGGAATAGCGGGGGGGCAAGAGACCCAGTACTTC
CDR3aa: CASSGIAGGQETQYF

v_gene: TRBV9
d_gene: NA
j_gene: TRBJ2-7
abundance: NA
len: 13
CDR3nt: TGTGCCAGCAGCCTCGACCTTCTCCACGAGCAGTACTTC
CDR3aa: CASSLDLLHEQYF

v_gene: TRBV28
d_gene: NA
j_gene: TRBJ2-3
abundance: NA
len: 15
CDR3nt: TGTGCCAGCAGTGGCCTTTGGACCACGACAGATACGCAGTATTTT
CDR3aa: CASSGLWTTTDTQYF

v_gene: TRBV25-1
d_gene: TRBD1
j_gene: TRBJ2-7
abundance: NA
len: 15
CDR3nt: TGTGCCAGCAGTGGGGGTCACAGGGGGCAATACGAGCAGTACTTC
CDR3aa: CASSGGHRGQYEQYF

v_gene: TRBV4-1
d_gene: TRBD2
j_gene: TRBJ2-1
abundance: NA
len: 16
CDR3nt: TGCGCCAGCAGTCTCCTAGCGGGAGTCCCCTACAATGAGCAGTTCTTC
CDR3aa: CASSLLAGVPYNEQFF

v_gene: TRBV30
d_gene: NA
j_gene: TRBJ1-1
abundance: NA
len: 17
CDR3nt: TGTGCCTGGAGTTACCCCAACCTGGGGGTGGGGAACACTGAAGCTTTCTTT
CDR3aa: CAWSYPNLGVGNTEAFF

v_gene: TRBV7-9
d_gene: NA
j_gene: TRBJ2-7
abundance: NA
len: 12
CDR3nt: TGTGCCAGCAGCTTTTACTCGGACGAGCAGTACTTC
CDR3aa: CASSFYSDEQYF

v_gene: TRBV9
d_gene: NA
j_gene: TRBJ1-1
abundance: NA
len: 16
CDR3nt: TGTGCCAGCAGCGACCGACAGGACCTCATGAACACTGAAGCTTTCTTT
CDR3aa: CASSDRQDLMNTEAFF

v_gene: TRBV25-1
d_gene: NA
j_gene: TRBJ1-6
abundance: NA
len: 16
CDR3nt: TGTGCCAGCAGTCCCCTAGCTGGGCAGGGTAATTCACCCCTCCACTTT
CDR3aa: CASSPLAGQGNSPLHF

v_gene: TRBV6-5
d_gene: NA
j_gene: TRBJ1-1
abundance: NA
len: 13
CDR3nt: TGTGCCAGCAGCCTTTTCAGGGTTACTGAAGCTTTCTTT
CDR3aa: CASSLFRVTEAFF

v_gene: TRBV7-9
d_gene: NA
j_gene: TRBJ1-6
abundance: NA
len: 11
CDR3nt: TGTGCCAGCAGCGCTAATTCACCCCTCCACTTT
CDR3aa: CASSANSPLHF

v_gene: TRBV9
d_gene: NA
j_gene: TRBJ1-2
abundance: NA
len: 10
CDR3nt: TGTGCCAGCCAACCGGGGACACTCAAATTC
CDR3aa: CASQPGTLKF

v_gene: TRBV23-1
d_gene: TRBD1
j_gene: TRBJ1-2
abundance: NA
len: 20
CDR3nt: TGCGCCAGCAGTCAATCGATAGTAGGGGACAGGGGGGCACTAGGCTATGGCTACACCTTC
CDR3aa: CASSQSIVGDRGALGYGYTF

v_gene: TRBV27
d_gene: NA
j_gene: TRBJ2-1
abundance: NA
len: 15
CDR3nt: TGTGCCAGCAGTCTCCGGGAAAATAGTCCCAATGAGCAGTTCTTC
CDR3aa: CASSLRENSPNEQFF

v_gene: TRBV7-9
d_gene: NA
j_gene: TRBJ2-7
abundance: NA
len: 12
CDR3nt: TGTGCCAGCAGCCCTTCAGGGAACGAGCAGTACTTC
CDR3aa: CASSPSGNEQYF

v_gene: TRBV7-2
d_gene: NA
j_gene: TRBJ1-6
abundance: NA
len: 15
CDR3nt: TGTGCCAGCAGCCAGGGGACCTCCTATAATTCACCCCTCCACTTT
CDR3aa: CASSQGTSYNSPLHF

v_gene: TRBV25-1
d_gene: NA
j_gene: TRBJ2-3
abundance: NA
len: 13
CDR3nt: TGTGCCAGCAGTGACAGGGTTGCCGATACGCAGTATTTT
CDR3aa: CASSDRVADTQYF

v_gene: TRBV5-1
d_gene: TRBD1
j_gene: TRBJ1-1
abundance: NA
len: 14
CDR3nt: TGCGCCAGTTCCCGGGACAGGAGGAACACTGAAGCTTTCTTT
CDR3aa: CASSRDRRNTEAFF

v_gene: TRBV5-1
d_gene: NA
j_gene: TRBJ2-5
abundance: NA
len: 13
CDR3nt: TGCGCCAGCAGCCACGACTACCAAGAGACCCAGTACTTC
CDR3aa: CASSHDYQETQYF

v_gene: TRBV2
d_gene: TRBD1
j_gene: TRBJ2-1
abundance: once
len: 10
CDR3nt: TGTGCCAGCGGTCGGGACAGCCCGTTCTTC
CDR3aa: CASGRDSPFF

v_gene: TRBV14
d_gene: NA
j_gene: TRBJ1-1
abundance: NA
len: 13
CDR3nt: TGTGCCAGCAGCCAAGTTTGGAACACTGAAGCTTTCTTT
CDR3aa: CASSQVWNTEAFF

v_gene: TRBV20-1
d_gene: TRBD1
j_gene: TRBJ1-1
abundance: NA
len: 11
CDR3nt: TGCAGTGCTAGTCATCGACAGGGAACTTTCTTT
CDR3aa: CSASHRQGTFF

v_gene: TRBV3-1
d_gene: TRBD2
j_gene: TRBJ2-3
abundance: NA
len: 15
CDR3nt: TGTGCCAGCAGCTCGACTAGCGGGTGGTCAGATACGCAGTATTTT
CDR3aa: CASSSTSGWSDTQYF

v_gene: TRBV18
d_gene: NA
j_gene: TRBJ2-3
abundance: NA
len: 16
CDR3nt: TGTGCCAGCTCACCCCACGGGGCCCCAAGCACAGATACGCAGTATTTT
CDR3aa: CASSPHGAPSTDTQYF

v_gene: TRBV4-1
d_gene: TRBD1
j_gene: TRBJ2-7
abundance: NA
len: 15
CDR3nt: TGCGCCAGCAGCCAAGAAACAGGGGTCTCCTACGAGCAGTACTTC
CDR3aa: CASSQETGVSYEQYF

v_gene: TRBV5-1
d_gene: TRBD1
j_gene: TRBJ2-5
abundance: NA
len: 13
CDR3nt: TGCGCCAGCAGCCCGACAGGGTGGGAGACCCAGTACTTC
CDR3aa: CASSPTGWETQYF

v_gene: TRBV3-1
d_gene: NA
j_gene: TRBJ2-5
abundance: NA
len: 13
CDR3nt: TGTGCCAGCAGCCAAAGGGCGGATAAGACCCAGTACTTC
CDR3aa: CASSQRADKTQYF

v_gene: TRBV14
d_gene: TRBD1
j_gene: TRBJ1-2
abundance: once
len: 15
CDR3nt: TGTGCCAGCAGCCAAGATTGGGACAGCAACTATGGCTACACCTTC
CDR3aa: CASSQDWDSNYGYTF

v_gene: TRBV20-1
d_gene: NA
j_gene: TRBJ2-7
abundance: NA
len: 15
CDR3nt: TGCAGTGCCTCTCAAAAACCTGGGATCGACTACGAGCAGTACTTC
CDR3aa: CSASQKPGIDYEQYF

v_gene: TRBV15
d_gene: NA
j_gene: TRBJ2-1
abundance: once
len: 14
CDR3nt: TGTGCCACCAGCAGAGATAACCAGAGGAATGAGCAGTTCTTC
CDR3aa: CATSRDNQRNEQFF

v_gene: TRBV20-1
d_gene: NA
j_gene: TRBJ2-7
abundance: NA
len: 14
CDR3nt: TGCAGTGCTAGAGATTACCGGAGCACCTACGAGCAGTACTTC
CDR3aa: CSARDYRSTYEQYF

v_gene: TRBV29-1
d_gene: NA
j_gene: TRBJ2-3
abundance: once
len: 13
CDR3nt: TGCAGCGTTGTCTGGGCGATTACAGATACGCAGTATTTT
CDR3aa: CSVVWAITDTQYF

v_gene: TRBV20-1
d_gene: TRBD2
j_gene: TRBJ2-1
abundance: once
len: 12
CDR3nt: TGCAGTGCTAGCAGCGGGGGCAGGGAGCAGTTCTTC
CDR3aa: CSASSGGREQFF

v_gene: TRBV14
d_gene: NA
j_gene: TRBJ1-5
abundance: NA
len: 13
CDR3nt: TGTGCCAGCAGCCAGGGGGGCAGCCAGCCCCAGCATTTT
CDR3aa: CASSQGGSQPQHF